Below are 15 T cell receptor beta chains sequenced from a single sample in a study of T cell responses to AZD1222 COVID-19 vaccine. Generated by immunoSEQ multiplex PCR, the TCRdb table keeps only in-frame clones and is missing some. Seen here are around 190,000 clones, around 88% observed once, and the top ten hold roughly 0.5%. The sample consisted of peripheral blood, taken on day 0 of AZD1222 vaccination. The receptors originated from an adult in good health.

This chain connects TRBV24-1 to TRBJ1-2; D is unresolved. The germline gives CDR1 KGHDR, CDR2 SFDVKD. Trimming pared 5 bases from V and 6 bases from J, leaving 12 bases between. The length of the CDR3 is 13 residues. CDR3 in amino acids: CATSGAFWDGYTF. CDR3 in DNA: TGTGCCACCAGTGGGGCCTTTTGGGATGGCTACACCTTC.

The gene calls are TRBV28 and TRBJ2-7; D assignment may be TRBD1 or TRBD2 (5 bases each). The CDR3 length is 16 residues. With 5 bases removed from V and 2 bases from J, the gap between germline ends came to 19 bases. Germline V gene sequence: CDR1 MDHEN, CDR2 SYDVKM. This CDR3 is CASSVGTGSPTYEQYF. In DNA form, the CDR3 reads TGTGCCAGCAGTGTCGGGACGGGCTCTCCCACCTACGAGCAGTACTTC.

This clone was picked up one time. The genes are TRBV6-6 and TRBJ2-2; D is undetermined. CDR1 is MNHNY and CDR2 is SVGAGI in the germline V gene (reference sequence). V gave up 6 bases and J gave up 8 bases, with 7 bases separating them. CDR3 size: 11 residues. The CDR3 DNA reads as TGTGCCAGCAGGGGGAAGGGGGAGCTGTTTTTT. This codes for CASRGKGELFF.

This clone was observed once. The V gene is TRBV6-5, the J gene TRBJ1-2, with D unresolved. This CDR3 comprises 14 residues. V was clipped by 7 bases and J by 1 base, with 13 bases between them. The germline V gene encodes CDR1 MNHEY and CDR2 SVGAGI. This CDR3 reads CASTRATNNYGYTF. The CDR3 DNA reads TGTGCCAGCACGAGGGCAACGAATAACTATGGCTACACCTTC.

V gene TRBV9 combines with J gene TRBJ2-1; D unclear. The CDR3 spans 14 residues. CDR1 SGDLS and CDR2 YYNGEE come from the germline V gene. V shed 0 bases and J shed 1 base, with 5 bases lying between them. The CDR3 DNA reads TGTGCCAGCAGCGTAGGCTATTCCTACAATGAGCAGTTCTTC. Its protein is CASSVGYSYNEQFF.

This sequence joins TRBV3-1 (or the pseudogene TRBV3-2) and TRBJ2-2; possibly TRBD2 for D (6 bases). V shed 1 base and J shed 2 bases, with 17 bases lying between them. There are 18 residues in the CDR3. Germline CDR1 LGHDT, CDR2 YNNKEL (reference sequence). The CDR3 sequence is CASSQGAGRLVNTGELFF. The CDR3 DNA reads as TGTGCCAGCAGCCAAGGTGCGGGAAGGTTGGTCAACACCGGGGAGCTGTTTTTT.

DNA for the CDR3: TGCGCCAGCACCTCCTTTGGGGGTGCCGCGGTCGGGGAGCTGTTTTTT. This codes for CASTSFGGAAVGELFF. The chain recombines TRBV4-1 with TRBJ2-2; D tentatively reads TRBD1 or TRBD2 (5 bases each). Germline CDR1 MGHRA, CDR2 YSYEKL. CDR3 length equals 16 residues. V lost 7 bases, J lost 7 bases, and 22 bases lay in between.

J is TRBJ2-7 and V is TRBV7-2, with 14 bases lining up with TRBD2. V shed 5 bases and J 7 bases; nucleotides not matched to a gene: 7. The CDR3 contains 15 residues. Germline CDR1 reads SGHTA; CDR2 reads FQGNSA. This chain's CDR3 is CASSPGTSGSREQYF. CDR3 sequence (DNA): TGTGCCAGCAGCCCCGGGACTAGCGGGAGTCGGGAGCAGTACTTC. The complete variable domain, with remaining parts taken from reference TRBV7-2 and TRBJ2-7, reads GAGVSQSPSNKVTEKGKDVELRCDPISGHTALYWYRQSLGQGLEFLIYFQGNSAPDKSGLPSDRFSAERTGGSVSTLTIQRTQQEDSAVYLCASSPGTSGSREQYFGPGTRLTVT.

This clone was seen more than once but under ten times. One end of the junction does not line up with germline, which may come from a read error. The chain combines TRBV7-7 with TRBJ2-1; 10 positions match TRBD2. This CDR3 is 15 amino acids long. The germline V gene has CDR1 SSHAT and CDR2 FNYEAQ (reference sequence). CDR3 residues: CASSTSAGGPFEQFF. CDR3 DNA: TGTGCTAGCAGCACCTCAGCGGGGGGGCCGTTTGAGCAGTTCTTC.

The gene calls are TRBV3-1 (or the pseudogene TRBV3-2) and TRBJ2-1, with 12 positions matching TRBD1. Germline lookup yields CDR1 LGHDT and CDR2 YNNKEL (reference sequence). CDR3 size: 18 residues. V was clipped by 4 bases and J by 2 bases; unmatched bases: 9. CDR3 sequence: CASSPRDRGRGPYNEQFF. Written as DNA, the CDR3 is TGTGCCAGCAGCCCCCGGGACAGGGGGCGTGGGCCCTACAATGAGCAGTTCTTC.

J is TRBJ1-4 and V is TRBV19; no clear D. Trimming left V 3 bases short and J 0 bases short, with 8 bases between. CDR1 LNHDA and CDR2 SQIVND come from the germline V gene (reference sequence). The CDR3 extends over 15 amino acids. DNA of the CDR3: TGTGCCAGTAGTATCCGGAGGGCAACTAATGAAAAACTGTTTTTT. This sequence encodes CASSIRRATNEKLFF.

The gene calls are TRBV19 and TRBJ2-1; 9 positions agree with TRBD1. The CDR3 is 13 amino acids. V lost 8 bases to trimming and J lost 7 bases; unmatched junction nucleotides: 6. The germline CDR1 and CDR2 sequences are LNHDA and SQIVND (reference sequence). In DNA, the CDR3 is TGTGCCAGTTCAGGGACAGGGTTGAATGAGCAGTTCTTC. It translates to CASSGTGLNEQFF.

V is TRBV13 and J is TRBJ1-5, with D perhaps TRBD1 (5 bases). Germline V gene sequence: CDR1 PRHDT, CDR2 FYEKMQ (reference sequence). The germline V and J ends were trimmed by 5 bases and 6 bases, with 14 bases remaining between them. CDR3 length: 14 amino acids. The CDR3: CASSINPGVQPQHF. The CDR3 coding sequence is TGTGCCAGCAGCATCAATCCGGGGGTTCAGCCCCAGCATTTT. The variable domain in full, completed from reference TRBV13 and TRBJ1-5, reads AAGVIQSPRHLIKEKRETATLKCYPIPRHDTVYWYQQGPGQDPQFLISFYEKMQSDKGSIPDRFSAQQFSDYHSELNMSSLELGDSALYFCASSINPGVQPQHFGDGTRLSIL.

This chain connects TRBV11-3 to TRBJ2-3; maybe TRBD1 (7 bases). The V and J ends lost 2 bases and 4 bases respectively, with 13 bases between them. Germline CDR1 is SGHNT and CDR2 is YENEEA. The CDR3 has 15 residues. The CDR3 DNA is TGTGCCAGCAGCTTAAAGGGCAGGGGGGCAGATACGCAGTATTTT. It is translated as CASSLKGRGADTQYF.

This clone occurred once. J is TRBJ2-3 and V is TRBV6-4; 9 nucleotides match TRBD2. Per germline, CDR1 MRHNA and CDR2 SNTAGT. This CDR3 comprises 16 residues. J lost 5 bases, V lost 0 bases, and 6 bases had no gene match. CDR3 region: CASSDSERGARDTQYF. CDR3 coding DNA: TGTGCCAGCAGTGACTCGGAGCGGGGGGCCAGAGATACGCAGTATTTT.